This T cell receptor (beta chain) was documented in a study of shared clonotypes between healthy human individuals (TCRdb year 2020). For the wider study: The cohort comprised two women and a few men aged 18 to 49 years. Per donor, three plates each were used for CD4 naive and CD4 memory, two for CD8 naive, and one for CD8 memory. To estimate repertoire size and how much clonotype sharing occurs between individuals, the study deeply sequenced the blood TCR repertoires of about five healthy adults. To increase sequencing depth and limit assay-specific biases, TCR repertoire library preparation and sequencing were carried out by different laboratories using diverse techniques. Each donor's leukapheresis produced roughly between roughly 0.94 and 9.5 billion PBMCs. The paper as a whole reports these results and caveats: Roughly 5% of naive CD4, 3.5% of naive CD8, about 2.1% of memory CD4, and roughly 0.4% of memory CD8 clonotypes were shared across several donors. Pairwise subsampling indicated that sequencing depth was expected to affect the degree of clonotype sharing among donors. Larger estimated clonotype richness was generally found for naive subsets than for memory subsets. Compared with non-shared clonotypes, the clonotypes found in all four sorted-subset donors had higher generation probabilities. Rarefaction of sorted-subset datasets indicated incomplete sequencing despite the large sequencing depth. Because the study included a small number of donors, the genetic and exposure-history diversity represented was limited. Sampling was restricted to blood, and TCR repertoires in tissue are likely to differ from TCR repertoires in blood.

On this clone itself: What this receptor recognizes is not known. No base quality values were provided; no much bigger clone lies one nucleotide off.

For CDR1 and CDR2, the germline V gene (reference sequence) lists SEHNR and FQNEAQ. The CDR3, cysteine through phenylalanine, is 14 amino acids long. Here the CDR3 DNA is all that survives: 42 bases in frame from base 1. V loses 1 base, J loses 9 bases, and the germline ends lie 13 bases apart. Using the deep immunoSEQ assay, multiplex PCR amplified TCR CDR3 regions from genomic DNA. Extracted genomic DNA from each cell subset was distributed evenly across all wells of several immunoSEQ 96-well plates, and each plate was treated as a replicate. Each replicate PCR for sorted subsets received roughly 0.2 ug genomic DNA, equal to about 30,000 T cell genomes. Purified libraries were measured with a Qubit 3.0 fluorometer, size-checked on a Bioanalyzer 2100, and measured again with the KAPA Library Quantification kit. Each immunoSEQ 96-well plate was sequenced on its own single-read 150-cycle Illumina NextSeq 550 flow cell. In the authors' own workflow: Because the immunoSEQ output included only junctional sequences and no quality scores, the filtering could not be the same as the filtering used for full-length reads. To assign V/J genes and CDR3, sequences were annotated against IMGT germline references using PyIR, a Python wrapper for IgBLAST v1.9. Reads were removed for weak V/J assignments (E-value above 1e-6), missing CDR3, stop codons, out-of-frame junctions, or ambiguous translated residues. V3J clonotypes were defined as sequences sharing an identical inferred V gene, J gene, and CDR3 amino acid sequence. Percentage overlap between repertoires was calculated by dividing the number of shared unique clonotypes by the size of the smaller repertoire. Three approaches were used to assess repertoire richness: RTK rarefaction, the Chao1 estimator, and Recon v2.1 estimates of unobserved clonotypes. Generation probabilities for all TCRbeta clonotypes obtained by the gDNA method from a handful of donors were computed using OLGA. This immuneACCESS table, as held by TCRdb, lists in-frame sequences with V and J called but not all clones. Of the missing ones, under half trace to an unresolved V gene in checked studies; the others have no known cause. The D gene and trimming were derived from the DNA, and the V and J assignments and clone size from that table. Here the sample has 2,500,000 or so clones; over 85% occur a single time. The ten most abundant clones make up approximately 0.37% of the sample.

The donors were healthy, HIV-negative adults with no recently reported acute infections or vaccinations. All donors were Caucasian adults living in Nashville, Tennessee, USA. CD4+ T cells were enriched by magnetic negative selection, after which naive cells were positively selected on CD45RA and the negative fraction was taken as the memory subset. Blood was obtained by leukapheresis, after which PBMCs were separated by Ficoll-Histopaque density gradient centrifugation and cryopreserved in liquid nitrogen vapor phase. Purity and quantity of every magnetically sorted T cell population were checked by analytical flow cytometry. Genomic DNA was isolated from each sorted fraction and quantified by UV absorbance on a Nanodrop 2000c.

The sequencing sample was made of naive CD4+ T cells from PBMCs. This specimen's cell subset or site label, per the study, means: CD45RA+ positively selected. The TCR comes from a man between 18 and 29 years old in good health. Some clones in this sample may be carry-over from other donors' samples. The chain joins TRBV7-9 to TRBJ2-1; the best D guess is TRBD1, with 5 bases matching. The DNA sequence is as follows: TGTGCCAGCAGCTTAGAGGCCGGTCAGGGTGAGCAGTTCTTC. It encodes CASSLEAGQGEQFF.